The source of this T cell receptor (beta chain) is a study of tumor-infiltrating lymphocytes in primary liver carcinoma. Study as a whole: Staged T1-T3 N0M0, the tumors had sizes that ranged from roughly 4 to 11 cm across. Sample counts of productive TCRbeta reads spanned roughly 3.65 to 8 million; these counts were similar across tissue types.

Starting from around 0.45 ug of total RNA, TCR beta cDNA was produced with a primer in the constant region. Library construction for TCR beta comprised three nested multiplex PCR rounds performed with slightly modified ARM-PCR. In the first two PCR rounds, TRBV1-TRBV30 forward primers were paired with a C-beta reverse primer, and each round lasted roughly 10 cycles. TCRdb ran MiXCR on the multiplex PCR reads and lists one entry per CDR3 protein. The sample lists tens of thousands of distinct CDR3 sequences, 60% to 80% occurring once. CDR3 length: 19 amino acids. Trimming pared 5 bases from V and 3 bases from J, leaving 25 bases between. Germline V gene lookup returns CDR1 SEHNR and CDR2 FQNEAQ (reference sequence). Co-extracted RNA and DNA came from about 20-30 mg of unsorted bulk tissue. With chronic HBV infection, the patients were also treatment-naive.

Sequencing was carried out using tumor-adjacent normal liver tissue. This chain links TRBV7-9 with TRBJ2-2; possibly TRBD2 for D (6 bases). The receptor's source is a woman aged 25 to 39 with primary liver carcinoma and hepatitis B virus infection. CDR3 coding DNA: TGTGCCAGCAGCCAATACCTACTAACAGGAGGGCCGGACACCGGGGAGCTGTTTTTT. Protein sequence: CASSQYLLTGGPDTGELFF.